Reported below is one TCR beta chain. Its matching antigen is unknown. The ends lost 3 bases at V and 3 bases at J; junction bases unmatched: 10. The CDR3 consists of 15 residues. Germline loops: CDR1 SQVTM, CDR2 ANQGSEA. The data were taken from a study of cytotoxic CD8 clonotypes in ibrutinib-treated CLL. The method was immunoSEQ multiplex PCR; TCRdb's version includes in-frame clones alone and lacks a portion of them. The sample holds 5,500 or so clones, 65% to 70% seen once. The study, taken as a whole, reports: Ibrutinib response saw clonality rise, and progression saw it return toward baseline.

The material sequenced was PBMCs, taken before ibrutinib treatment. The V gene is TRBV29-1, the J gene TRBJ2-7, with 8 positions matching TRBD1. The TCR comes from a human donor with chronic lymphocytic leukemia. CDR3: CSVDGPGTGRYEQYF. As DNA, the CDR3 is TGCAGCGTTGACGGACCCGGGACAGGACGCTACGAGCAGTACTTC.